Sequencing of this T cell receptor beta chain was carried out in a study of beta chain features in type 1 diabetes. General study findings and limits: When VDJ junctions were examined, type 1 diabetes patients showed fewer insertions and more deletions.

CDR1 and CDR2 from the germline V gene are MNHNS and SASEGT. The CDR3 consists of 15 residues. Of the isolated RNA, all was reverse transcribed, and so the sequenced material was expressed TCRB transcripts. Clones were sequenced by immunoSEQ multiplex PCR, and TCRdb holds only the in-frame ones, with some missing. The profile shows about 220,000 clones, roughly 10% of them singletons. This clone has just a few counts. Its antigen is currently unknown. A junction end diverges from the germline sequence, so it may reflect a read error. The sequenced sample consisted of central memory CD4+ T cells from blood. The sequence came from a man between 18 and 35 years old in good health. The chain employs TRBV6-1 and TRBJ1-4; D is perhaps TRBD1 (6 bases). The DNA for the CDR3 is TGTTCCAGCAGTCAAATCCGGGACACAAATGAAAAACTGTTTTTT. It codes for CSSSQIRDTNEKLFF.